This passage covers 32 T cell receptor beta chains from one sample sequenced in a study of cytomegalovirus exposure and HLA in healthy donors. Researchers ran the PCR with 60 Vbeta and 13 Jbeta primers. TCRdb keeps only in-frame clones here, not all; method: immunoSEQ multiplex PCR. The table has approximately 52,000 clones, 65% to 85% seen once; the top ten hold around 2.4%. Material for sequencing was PBMCs. The receptors come from a female donor in good health and CMV-seronegative.

The chain combines TRBV29-1 with TRBJ1-2; TRBD1 might be the D (6 bases). With 7 bases removed from V and 3 bases from J, the gap between germline ends came to 12 bases. The CDR3 spans 12 residues. Germline CDR1 SQVTM, CDR2 ANQGSEA. For the CDR3, the DNA is TGCAGCGCTGCACAGGGTGACTATGGCTACACCTTC. Protein product: CSAAQGDYGYTF.

This chain joins TRBV4-3 and TRBJ1-1; D is possibly TRBD1 (6 bases). Germline CDR1 LGHNA, CDR2 YSLEER. The CDR3 is made up of 13 amino acids. With 0 bases removed from V and 10 bases from J, the gap between germline ends came to 12 bases. CDR3 bases: TGCGCCAGCAGCCAAGATGTGACAGGTGGAGCTTTCTTT. Encoded protein: CASSQDVTGGAFF.

In nucleotides, the CDR3 is TGCGCCAGCAGCTTGTCGGACAGGAGCAATCAGCCCCAGCATTTT. Protein product: CASSLSDRSNQPQHF. This chain uses TRBV5-1 with TRBJ1-5, with 7 bases aligning to TRBD1. The CDR3 is 15 amino acids. Germline values: CDR1 SGHRS, CDR2 YFSETQ. Trimming cost V 1 base and J 1 base; bases outside gene matches: 2.

This chain connects TRBV5-5 to TRBJ2-5; TRBD1 matches at 8 bases. The CDR3 contains 15 residues. Losses at the gene ends were 4 bases for V and 4 bases for J; bases not matched to a gene: 9. Germline V lookup: CDR1 SGHKS, CDR2 YYEKEE (reference sequence). This chain's CDR3 is CASSPPRTGRETQYF. The CDR3 DNA reads TGTGCCAGCAGCCCTCCACGGACAGGGCGAGAGACCCAGTACTTC.

V and J are TRBV15 and TRBJ2-5, with D maybe TRBD2 (7 bases). Deletions cut 4 bases from V and 5 bases from J, with 14 bases between. CDR3 length: 14 amino acids. CDR1 LNHNV and CDR2 YYDKDF come from the germline V gene (reference sequence). This CDR3 reads CATSTRGGGETQYF. For the CDR3, the DNA is TGTGCCACCAGCACACGCGGGGGCGGGGAGACCCAGTACTTC.

V usage is TRBV19 and J usage is TRBJ1-2; D uncertain. The CDR3 is 16 amino acids. The V gene's germline CDR1 is LNHDA and CDR2 SQIVND (reference sequence). V was trimmed by 3 bases and J by 6 bases, leaving 20 bases between them. CDR3 DNA sequence: TGTGCCAGTAGTATTCTAGGACTCACCCAACGCGATGGCTACACCTTC. Translating gives CASSILGLTQRDGYTF. Together with reference TRBV19 and TRBJ1-2, the CDR3 gives the full variable domain: DGGITQSPKYLFRKEGQNVTLSCEQNLNHDAMYWYRQDPGQGLRLIYYSQIVNDFQKGDIAEGYSVSREKKESFPLTVTSAQKNPTAFYLCASSILGLTQRDGYTFGSGTRLTVV.

The chain is built from TRBV28 and TRBJ2-7, with a possible D match to TRBD1 (5 bases). Trimming pared 7 bases from V and 3 bases from J, leaving 13 bases between. The CDR3 runs to 13 residues. Germline CDR1 MDHEN, CDR2 SYDVKM. CDR3 sequence: CASKNGHLYEQYF. As DNA, the CDR3 is TGTGCCAGCAAAAATGGACACCTCTACGAGCAGTACTTC.

The chain has TRBV9 and TRBJ2-4; the match to TRBD1 covers 11 bases. The CDR3 spans 18 residues. V dropped 4 bases and J dropped 2; count of bases not matched to a gene: 11. Germline loops: CDR1 SGDLS, CDR2 YYNGEE. For the CDR3, the DNA is TGTGCCAGCAGCCCGGACAGGGGGCGTAAATCGACCAAAAACATTCAGTACTTC. Protein: CASSPDRGRKSTKNIQYF.

The gene calls are TRBV11-3 and TRBJ2-5, with TRBD2 matching over 8 bases. The germline V gene encodes CDR1 SGHNT and CDR2 YENEEA. CDR3 length: 14 amino acids. V dropped 4 bases and J dropped 4; count of bases not matched to a gene: 5. CDR3 bases: TGTGCCAGCAGCTCCACGAGCGGGAGAGAGACCCAGTACTTC. The encoded protein is CASSSTSGRETQYF.

This chain joins TRBV30 and TRBJ2-7; 7 bases are shared with TRBD1. The V gene end was trimmed by 3 bases and the J gene end by 9 bases; junction bases not matched to a gene: 2. CDR3 size: 10 residues. From germline, CDR1 is GTSNPN and CDR2 SVGIG (reference sequence). The CDR3, as DNA: TGTGCCTGGAGCCGGGACAGGCAGTACTTC. This translates into CAWSRDRQYF.

The chain recombines TRBV6-1 with TRBJ1-2; 9 bases map to TRBD1. The germline V gene has CDR1 MNHNS and CDR2 SASEGT. This CDR3 contains 14 residues. V lost 5 bases and J lost 4; bases outside the gene matches: 5. The CDR3 spells CASSTGGAGYGYTF. CDR3 DNA sequence: TGTGCCAGCAGTACAGGGGGCGCAGGCTATGGCTACACCTTC.

This clone has a single count. V and J are TRBV11-2 and TRBJ2-1, with D uncertain. This CDR3 has 14 residues. The germline CDR1 and CDR2 sequences are SGHAT and FQNNGV. The V and J ends lost 0 bases and 14 bases respectively, with 17 bases between them. The CDR3 coding sequence is TGTGCCAGCAGCTTAGAACCCAAAGGCGGCAAAAAGTTCTTC. Its protein product is CASSLEPKGGKKFF.

CDR3 sequence (DNA): TGTGCCAGCAGTCTCTCCGGGACAGGCTACGAGCAGTACTTC. Residues: CASSLSGTGYEQYF. The genes are TRBV28 and TRBJ2-7, with 8 bases that match TRBD1. Unmatched junction bases numbered 6, after V lost 5 bases and J lost 3 bases. The germline V gene encodes CDR1 MDHEN and CDR2 SYDVKM. This CDR3 comprises 14 residues. Drawing the rest from reference TRBV28 and TRBJ2-7, the complete variable domain is DVKVTQSSRYLVKRTGEKVFLECVQDMDHENMFWYRQDPGLGLRLIYFSYDVKMKEKGDIPEGYSVSREKKERFSLILESASTNQTSMYLCASSLSGTGYEQYFGPGTRLTVT.

J is TRBJ2-2 and V is TRBV5-1, with 10 positions matching TRBD2. The V gene's germline CDR1 is SGHRS and CDR2 YFSETQ. The CDR3 is 16 amino acids. V lost 3 bases to trimming and J lost 3 bases; unmatched junction nucleotides: 5. CDR3 sequence reads: CASSSSGSGDTGELFF. CDR3 nucleotide sequence: TGCGCCAGCAGCTCTAGCGGGAGTGGGGACACCGGGGAGCTGTTTTTT.

The chain combines TRBV15 with TRBJ1-5, with D unclear. The V gene lost 1 base and the J gene lost 5 bases, with 6 bases spanning the gap. Germline-derived CDR1 and CDR2 are LNHNV and YYDKDF (reference sequence). The CDR3 spans 13 residues. This CDR3 is CATSRAVDQPQHF. CDR3 DNA: TGTGCCACCAGCAGAGCGGTCGATCAGCCCCAGCATTTT.

V usage is TRBV7-2 and J usage is TRBJ2-7; maybe TRBD2 (6 bases). The CDR3 has 14 residues. Germline V lookup: CDR1 SGHTA, CDR2 FQGNSA. V lost 3 bases, J lost 1 base, and 10 bases lay in between. CDR3 region: CASSFPGTSYEQYF. The CDR3 DNA reads as TGTGCCAGCAGCTTCCCCGGGACTTCCTACGAGCAGTACTTC.

The gene calls are TRBV5-1 and TRBJ1-6, with TRBD1 identical over 7 bases. Germline-derived CDR1 and CDR2 are SGHRS and YFSETQ. The CDR3 has 14 residues. Unmatched junction bases numbered 7, after V lost 3 bases and J lost 10 bases. Here the CDR3 DNA reads TGCGCCAGCAGCTCCGGAGGGACAGCCTCACCCCTCCACTTT. Protein: CASSSGGTASPLHF.

This clone has more than one count but fewer than ten. The chain links TRBV9 to TRBJ2-2; possible D gene TRBD2, 5 bases. Germline-derived CDR1 and CDR2 are SGDLS and YYNGEE. Trimming removed 2 bases at V and 4 bases at J, with 12 bases between. The CDR3 runs 15 residues. The CDR3 is CASSVSGLVTGELFF. For the CDR3, the DNA is TGTGCCAGCAGCGTGAGCGGTTTGGTCACCGGGGAGCTGTTTTTT.

This clone has a handful of counts. The CDR3 sequence: CASSKGTAGTSGSWEQFF. The CDR3 DNA reads as TGTGCCAGCAGCAAAGGGACGGCCGGGACTAGCGGGAGCTGGGAGCAGTTCTTC. The chain combines TRBV7-2 with TRBJ2-1; TRBD2 agrees at 14 bases. The V segment lost 5 bases and the J segment 10 bases; nucleotides outside the gene matches: 16. The CDR3 length is 18 residues. CDR1 is SGHTA, CDR2 FQGNSA, per germline.

This clone has only a few counts. This chain connects TRBV5-1 to TRBJ2-2; D possibly corresponds to TRBD2 (5 bases). Germline loops: CDR1 SGHRS, CDR2 YFSETQ. Trimming left V 3 bases short and J 2 bases short, with 14 bases between. The CDR3 runs to 16 residues. The CDR3 nucleotides read TGCGCCAGCAGCTCTTCTCCGGGAATAAACACCGGGGAGCTGTTTTTT. As protein: CASSSSPGINTGELFF.

Only a few counts were recorded for this clone. This chain joins TRBV19 and TRBJ1-5; weak D call: TRBD1 (6 bases). The CDR3 contains 14 residues. The V end lost 6 bases, the J end lost 4 bases, and 13 bases lay between the germline ends. Germline-derived CDR1 and CDR2 are LNHDA and SQIVND (reference sequence). The CDR3 nucleotides are TGTGCCAGTAGGACCGGGACAAGGAATCAGCCCCAGCATTTT. This gives the protein CASRTGTRNQPQHF. Full variable domain (outside the CDR3, taken from reference TRBV19 and TRBJ1-5): DGGITQSPKYLFRKEGQNVTLSCEQNLNHDAMYWYRQDPGQGLRLIYYSQIVNDFQKGDIAEGYSVSREKKESFPLTVTSAQKNPTAFYLCASRTGTRNQPQHFGDGTRLSIL.

The V gene is TRBV29-1, the J gene TRBJ1-2; 9 bases are a match to TRBD1. This CDR3 comprises 15 residues. Trimming removed 6 bases from V and 0 bases from J; junction bases left unmatched: 8. The germline V gene encodes CDR1 SQVTM and CDR2 ANQGSEA. In nucleotides, the CDR3 is TGCAGCGTCGATAAGGACAGGGGTGCTAACTATGGCTACACCTTC. It codes for CSVDKDRGANYGYTF.

The chain recombines TRBV7-6 with TRBJ2-5, with 7 positions matching TRBD2. J lost 5 bases, V lost 5 bases, and 8 bases had no gene match. Germline V gene data show CDR1 as SGHVS and CDR2 as FNYEAQ. The CDR3 runs to 14 residues. For the CDR3, the DNA is TGTGCCAGCAGCCCACTAGCGATCCAGGAGACCCAGTACTTC. This gives the protein CASSPLAIQETQYF.

This CDR3 reads CAGAPWGGLGNEQFF. CDR3 in DNA: TGTGCCGGAGCCCCGTGGGGGGGCTTAGGTAATGAGCAGTTCTTC. The V gene is TRBV30, the J gene TRBJ2-1; D perhaps matches TRBD2 (7 bases). V dropped 8 bases and J dropped 7 bases, with 24 bases sitting between them. Looked up from germline, CDR1 is GTSNPN and CDR2 is SVGIG (reference sequence). This CDR3 is 15 amino acids long.

The rearrangement joins TRBV2 to TRBJ1-5, with D unclear. The CDR3 contains 19 residues. Trimming left V 4 bases short and J 0 bases short, with 22 bases between. The V gene's germline CDR1 is SNHLY and CDR2 FYNNEI. The CDR3 reads CASSGRGGRTGFSNQPQHF. The DNA of the CDR3 is TGTGCCAGCAGTGGACGAGGCGGGCGGACGGGCTTTAGCAATCAGCCCCAGCATTTT. The full variable domain, in which reference TRBV2 and TRBJ1-5 provide the parts outside the CDR3, is EPEVTQTPSHQVTQMGQEVILRCVPISNHLYFYWYRQILGQKVEFLVSFYNNEISEKSEIFDDQFSVERPDGSNFTLKIRSTKLEDSAMYFCASSGRGGRTGFSNQPQHFGDGTRLSIL.

V gene TRBV11-2 combines with J gene TRBJ2-7, with D unclear. Trimming shortened V by 7 bases and J by 6 bases, and 13 bases separated the two germline ends. Germline lookup yields CDR1 SGHAT and CDR2 FQNNGV. This CDR3 contains 12 residues. The CDR3 loop reads CASTSLPGEQYF. CDR3 in DNA: TGTGCCAGCACCTCCCTCCCGGGCGAGCAGTACTTC.

This clone came up a few times. V usage is TRBV19 and J usage is TRBJ2-3; TRBD1 agrees at 10 bases. CDR1 is LNHDA and CDR2 is SQIVND in the germline V gene (reference sequence). The CDR3 has 15 residues. The ends lost 7 bases at V and 7 bases at J; junction bases unmatched: 11. CDR3 DNA: TGTGCCAGTACCCCCGGGACAGGGGCCAGTTATACGCAGTATTTT. Its translation is CASTPGTGASYTQYF.

J is TRBJ2-1 and V is TRBV29-1; TRBD2 aligns across 8 bases. V shed 5 bases, J shed 6 bases, and the junction held 12 bases outside the gene matches. CDR1 SQVTM and CDR2 ANQGSEA come from the germline V gene. The CDR3 has 15 amino acids. For the CDR3, the DNA is TGCAGCGTTACCCAGCGGGAGACGGTTCTCAATGAGCAGTTCTTC. Its translation is CSVTQRETVLNEQFF.

This rearrangement joins TRBV18 to TRBJ2-5; D is perhaps TRBD1 (6 bases). Near its end, the DNA agrees better with TRBJ2-7, so the J call may be wrong. The germline V gene encodes CDR1 KGHSH and CDR2 LQKENI. The CDR3 is 12 amino acids. CDR3 residues: CASSHRDYEQYF. The CDR3 DNA follows: TGTGCCAGCTCACACAGGGACTACGAGCAGTACTTC.

The rearrangement links TRBV7-2 to TRBJ1-1, with no clear D. The CDR3 has 16 amino acids. Deletions cut 1 base from V and 0 bases from J, with 12 bases between. CDR1 and CDR2 (germline): SGHTA, FQGNSA. Here the CDR3 reads CASSLGGGSMNTEAFF. CDR3 DNA sequence: TGTGCCAGCAGCTTAGGAGGAGGGTCCATGAACACTGAAGCTTTCTTT.

This clone was observed a single time. The chain recombines TRBV6-6 with TRBJ2-5; maybe TRBD2 (5 bases). Trimming took off 6 bases at V and 2 bases at J, with 10 bases between the two ends. The CDR3 totals 13 residues. CDR1 MNHNY and CDR2 SVGAGI come from the germline V gene (reference sequence). The CDR3 spells CASRGVLQETQYF. CDR3 coding DNA: TGTGCCAGCAGGGGAGTGTTACAAGAGACCCAGTACTTC.

This chain uses TRBV29-1 with TRBJ2-1; 10 bases line up with TRBD2. Germline assignment: CDR1 SQVTM and CDR2 ANQGSEA. With V trimmed by 6 bases and J by 4 bases, 15 bases remained unmatched. The CDR3 spans 17 residues. The CDR3 nucleotides are TGCAGCGTGGCCATTAGACCCGGGACTAGCGTTTACAATGAGCAGTTCTTC. Translation gives CSVAIRPGTSVYNEQFF.